The rows below give T cell receptor beta chains drawn from one sample of a study of cytomegalovirus exposure and HLA in healthy donors. TCRdb keeps only in-frame clones here, not all; method: immunoSEQ multiplex PCR. Of 110,000 or so clones listed, less than 85% are singletons. Sequencing was performed on PBMCs. Receptors were obtained from a man in his forties or fifties in good health and CMV-seropositive. Each CDR3 is given with its conserved first and last residue. A D gene is named only where the DNA matches it firmly. Size values are once, few and many counts, or a class for expanded clones, and some rows have none.

V,J,D,size,DNA,CDR3
TRBV28,TRBJ2-1,NA,NA,TGTGCCAGCAGTTTATCCGGGGCGGGGTTGAATGAGCAGTTCTTC,CASSLSGAGLNEQFF
TRBV30,TRBJ2-3,TRBD1,NA,TGTGCCTGGAGTGTACTTAGGGGGCTAGATACGCAGTATTTT,CAWSVLRGLDTQYF
TRBV5-1,TRBJ2-7,TRBD1,NA,TGCGCCAGCAGCCCACCGGGACAGGGTGGGTACGAGCAGTACTTC,CASSPPGQGGYEQYF
TRBV19,TRBJ1-2,NA,NA,TGTGCCAGTAGTATAAGGGGCCCGGGGGGGTCCTATGGCTACACCTTC,CASSIRGPGGSYGYTF
TRBV5-4,TRBJ1-6,NA,NA,TGTGCCAGCAGCTCGGGGGGCGGTCTCTATAATTCACCCCTCCACTTT,CASSSGGGLYNSPLHF
TRBV15,TRBJ2-7,NA,NA,TGTGCCACCCTCTTTAGCGTTCAGAACGAGCAGTACTTC,CATLFSVQNEQYF
TRBV2,TRBJ2-5,TRBD2,NA,TGTGCCAGCAGTGAGTCTAGCGGTCAAGAGACCCAGTACTTC,CASSESSGQETQYF
TRBV7-6,TRBJ2-7,NA,once,TGTGCCAGCAGTGCGGGGGCTCCCTCCGAGCAGTACTTC,CASSAGAPSEQYF
TRBV10-3,TRBJ1-4,NA,once,TGTGCCATCAGTGAAAGAGGCTCAACTAATGAAAAACTGTTTTTT,CAISERGSTNEKLFF
TRBV6-1,TRBJ2-3,NA,NA,TGTGCCACTGCGAGGAGGGGTAGCACAGATACGCAGTATTTT,CATARRGSTDTQYF
TRBV4-1,TRBJ2-1,TRBD2,NA,TGCGCCAGCAGCCAAGATGGAGGGAGGGCCGATGAGCAGTTCTTC,CASSQDGGRADEQFF
TRBV6-6,TRBJ2-7,TRBD2,NA,TGTGCCAGCATCCTTGGGACTAGCGGTCCCTACGAGCAGTACTTC,CASILGTSGPYEQYF
TRBV19,TRBJ2-5,TRBD2,NA,TGTGCCAGTAGTATTCGGGAGCGGAGCGGGAATCTACAAGAGACCCAGTACTTC,CASSIRERSGNLQETQYF
TRBV7-9,TRBJ2-5,NA,NA,TGTGCCAGCAGCCCCGGGCGGGGAGAAGAGACCCAGTACTTC,CASSPGRGEETQYF
TRBV30,TRBJ2-3,TRBD2,NA,TGTGCCTGGAGTGTACTGGGACTAGCGGGAGTACCCACAGATACGCAGTATTTT,CAWSVLGLAGVPTDTQYF
TRBV5-8,TRBJ1-2,NA,NA,TGTGCCAGCAGCTTCCGACAGGACTACTATGGCTACACCTTC,CASSFRQDYYGYTF
TRBV28,TRBJ2-5,TRBD2,NA,TGTGCCAGCAGTCCTGGACTAGCGGGATTAATTGAGACCCAGTACTTC,CASSPGLAGLIETQYF
TRBV2,TRBJ2-3,NA,NA,TGTGCCAGCAGTGCCCAGTCCACAGATACGCAGTATTTT,CASSAQSTDTQYF
TRBV9,TRBJ2-7,NA,NA,TGTGCCAGCAGCTCGAGGGTAGGACAGAGCTACGAGCAGTACTTC,CASSSRVGQSYEQYF
TRBV6-5,TRBJ2-7,NA,few,TGTGCCAGCAGTTACGACTCAGCCTACGAGCAGTACTTC,CASSYDSAYEQYF
TRBV7-8,TRBJ2-1,TRBD2,NA,TGTGCCAGCGGGACTAGCGGGAGGTGGGGATACAATGAGCAGTTCTTC,CASGTSGRWGYNEQFF
TRBV28,TRBJ1-2,TRBD1,NA,TGTGCCAGCAGTTTAAGAATTTTGGGGACAGGGGGCTGGGGCTACACCTTC,CASSLRILGTGGWGYTF
TRBV14,TRBJ1-1,NA,NA,TGTGCCAGCAGCCAATTTGGAGCTGAAGCTTTCTTT,CASSQFGAEAFF
TRBV9,TRBJ2-6,NA,NA,TGTGCCAGCAGCGCCCGACAGGACCCTGGGGCCAACGTCCTGACTTTC,CASSARQDPGANVLTF
TRBV4-2,TRBJ1-6,NA,NA,TGTGCCAGCAGCCAATACCCGATCAGCTCCTATAATTCACCCCTCCACTTT,CASSQYPISSYNSPLHF
TRBV7-2,TRBJ1-1,NA,NA,TGTGCCAGCAGCTTGGGCGGGATGAACACTGAAGCTTTCTTT,CASSLGGMNTEAFF
TRBV4-1,TRBJ2-7,TRBD2,NA,TGCGCCAGCAGCCAAGTGAGCGGGAGCACCTACGAGCAGTACTTC,CASSQVSGSTYEQYF
TRBV5-1,TRBJ1-3,NA,NA,TGCGCCAGCAGCTTGCACACCCAGGGATCTGGAAACACCATATATTTT,CASSLHTQGSGNTIYF
TRBV20-1,TRBJ2-7,NA,NA,TGCAGTGCCGTGACCGGCGAGGACTTC,CSAVTGEDF
TRBV28,TRBJ2-5,NA,NA,TGTGCCAGCAGCCGATCCTATGGGACAAGGGTACTCCAAGAGACCCAGTACTTC,CASSRSYGTRVLQETQYF
TRBV4-2,TRBJ2-3,TRBD1,NA,TGTGCCAGCAGCCAAGCCACGCCGGGACAGCGAATCACAGATACGCAGTATTTT,CASSQATPGQRITDTQYF